This T cell receptor beta chain is drawn from a study of early T cells in non-severe SARS-CoV-2 infection. Study-level background: Unpaired chains resulted from sequencing bulk RNA of unsorted whole blood.

Germline CDR1 and CDR2: SGHTA and FQGNSA. V was clipped by 1 base and J by 1 base, with 6 bases between them. The length of the CDR3 is 14 residues. Separate cDNA molecules each had unique molecular identifiers attached to them. TCRdb called the 5' RACE reads again in MiXCR, with one record for every CDR3 protein. The table includes some 80,000 distinct CDR3 sequences, 12% to 15% detected once. Regarding the study as a whole: Private and CD4 specificities were missed by VDJdb matching, skewed to anti-spike CD8.

For this clonotype: Its antigen is unidentified.

The sequencing input was whole blood. The chain recombines TRBV7-2 with TRBJ2-3; D not certain. The clonotype originates from an adult who was a healthcare worker with PCR-confirmed SARS-CoV-2 infection or an uninfected control (not recorded which). For the CDR3, the DNA is TGTGCCAGCAGCTTAGATTTTGGCACAGATACGCAGTATTTT. This encodes CASSLDFGTDTQYF.